This passage covers 14 T cell receptor beta chains from one sample sequenced in a study of Graves' ophthalmopathy and Graves' hyperthyroidism. RNA served as the template for amplifying TCR beta CDR3 regions. RT-PCR was first run with HTBI primers, then multiplex PCR in a second round. TCRdb re-called the multiplex PCR reads through MiXCR, storing one row per CDR3 protein. The table lists roughly 220,000 distinct CDR3 sequences, about 47% of them singletons. Sequences were obtained from peripheral blood. Receptors were obtained from an adult man with Graves' ophthalmopathy.

This clonotype was observed many times. The CDR3 spells CASSEETNEKLFF. CDR3 in DNA: TGTGCCAGCAGTGAAGAGACTAATGAAAAACTGTTTTTT. This rearrangement joins TRBV2 to TRBJ1-4; no clear D gene. This CDR3 contains 13 residues. Germline V CDR1 and CDR2: SNHLY, FYNNEI. V was shortened by 1 base and J by 2 bases, with 2 bases between the two germline ends.

The chain employs TRBV6-5 and TRBJ2-5, with 10 bases aligning to TRBD1. The CDR3 sequence is 16 residues long. Germline V lookup: CDR1 MNHEY, CDR2 SVGAGI. The V segment lost 4 bases and the J segment 5 bases; nucleotides outside the gene matches: 10. The CDR3 DNA follows: TGTGCCAGCAGTTCGCCGGGACAGGGGAAGTCGGAGACCCAGTACTTC. It yields the protein CASSSPGQGKSETQYF.

The chain joins TRBV5-6 to TRBJ1-1; D is uncertain. V was cut by 0 bases and J by 2 bases, with 8 bases left in between. Germline values: CDR1 SGHDT, CDR2 YYEEEE. CDR3 size: 14 residues. CDR3 in amino acids: CASSLEGPNTEAFF. Here the CDR3 DNA reads TGTGCCAGCAGCTTGGAGGGCCCAAACACTGAAGCTTTCTTT.

The genes are TRBV4-2 and TRBJ2-5, with 14 bases that match TRBD2. The germline CDR1 and CDR2 sequences are LGHNA and YNFKEQ. This CDR3 contains 16 residues. Trimming cost V 4 bases and J 3 bases; bases outside gene matches: 4. DNA for the CDR3: TGTGCCAGCAGCCTCCGACTAGCGGGGGGGAAAGAGACCCAGTACTTC. As protein: CASSLRLAGGKETQYF.

The genes are TRBV12-3 or TRBV12-4 and TRBJ2-7; 7 bases are a match to TRBD2. The CDR3 totals 15 residues. The junction had 8 bases not matched to a gene; V was cut back by 6 bases and J by 0 bases. Here the CDR3 reads CASSTASGASYEQYF. Written as DNA, the CDR3 is TGTGCCAGCAGCACCGCTAGCGGCGCCTCCTACGAGCAGTACTTC.

This clonotype is a singleton in its sample. Germline is not matched at one junction end, which may reflect a read error. This chain uses TRBV9 with TRBJ1-2, with 7 positions matching TRBD1. The length of the CDR3 is 16 residues. Germline loops: CDR1 SGDLS, CDR2 YYNGEE. The CDR3 spells CASSLSRTGIRNGYTF. Written as DNA, the CDR3 is TGCGCCAGCAGCTTGAGCCGGACAGGAATTCGGAATGGCTACACCTTC.

This clonotype has only a few counts. At one boundary the junction diverges from the germline segment, which might be a read error. In DNA form, the CDR3 reads TGCGCCAGCAGTGGGACAGGGGATGAGACCCAGTACTTC. Translated: CASSGTGDETQYF. The chain is built from TRBV5-5 and TRBJ2-5; TRBD1 matches at 10 bases. Germline assignment: CDR1 SGHKS and CDR2 YYEKEE (reference sequence). CDR3 size: 13 residues.

This clonotype was seen ten or more times. This sequence joins TRBV25-1 and TRBJ1-4; D is ambiguous. The length of the CDR3 is 18 residues. V gave up 3 bases and J gave up 0 bases, with 17 bases separating them. The germline V gene encodes CDR1 MGHDK and CDR2 SYGVNS. In DNA, the CDR3 is TGTGCCAGCAGTGACCTACCTATGTTGGGTGCAACTAATGAAAAACTGTTTTTT. Translation: CASSDLPMLGATNEKLFF.

J is TRBJ1-1 and V is TRBV19; no reliable D call. V lost 8 bases and J lost 1, with 11 bases in between. The length of the CDR3 is 13 residues. Looked up from germline, CDR1 is LNHDA and CDR2 is SQIVND (reference sequence). CDR3 DNA sequence: TGTGCCAGTGGAGAGTACGGGAACACTGAAGCTTTCTTT. Translation gives CASGEYGNTEAFF.

This chain joins TRBV24-1 and TRBJ2-7; D not resolved. Germline values: CDR1 KGHDR, CDR2 SFDVKD. V gave up 7 bases and J gave up 7 bases, with 13 bases separating them. There are 12 residues in the CDR3. The CDR3 protein is CATSAGYNEQYF. CDR3 DNA sequence: TGTGCCACCAGCGCCGGGTACAATGAGCAGTACTTC.

The gene calls are TRBV7-9 and TRBJ2-7; tentatively, D is TRBD2 (6 bases). This CDR3 is built from 15 residues. V lost 3 bases, J lost 3 bases, and 15 bases lay in between. Germline assignment: CDR1 SEHNR and CDR2 FQNEAQ (reference sequence). Written as DNA, the CDR3 is TGTGCCAGCAGCTTGCGACGGGAGCTGGTCTACGAGCAGTACTTC. Its protein product is CASSLRRELVYEQYF.

The V gene is TRBV12-3 or TRBV12-4, the J gene TRBJ2-7, with a tentative D call TRBD1 (6 bases). Between the trimmed V and J ends, which lost 3 bases and 2 bases, there was a span of 14 bases. The CDR3 covers 15 residues. CDR3: CASSFRDISTYEQYF. As DNA, the CDR3 is TGTGCCAGCAGTTTTCGGGACATCTCTACCTACGAGCAGTACTTC.

This clonotype was counted a few times. The chain has TRBV24-1 and TRBJ2-7; 7 bases line up with TRBD1. Germline V gene data show CDR1 as KGHDR and CDR2 as SFDVKD. This CDR3 is built from 15 residues. Trimming cost V 3 bases and J 0 bases; bases outside gene matches: 4. CDR3 coding DNA: TGTGCCACCAGTGATCGGGACAGTAGCTCCTACGAGCAGTACTTC. Translation: CATSDRDSSSYEQYF.

This sequence joins TRBV7-9 and TRBJ1-1, with 7 bases aligning to TRBD1. CDR1 is SEHNR, CDR2 FQNEAQ, per germline (reference sequence). This CDR3 contains 15 residues. V gave up 4 bases and J gave up 1 base; unmatched junction bases: 6. CDR3 nucleotides: TGTGCCAGCAGCTCGAGGGGGCGTGGGAACACTGAAGCTTTCTTT. This gives the protein CASSSRGRGNTEAFF.